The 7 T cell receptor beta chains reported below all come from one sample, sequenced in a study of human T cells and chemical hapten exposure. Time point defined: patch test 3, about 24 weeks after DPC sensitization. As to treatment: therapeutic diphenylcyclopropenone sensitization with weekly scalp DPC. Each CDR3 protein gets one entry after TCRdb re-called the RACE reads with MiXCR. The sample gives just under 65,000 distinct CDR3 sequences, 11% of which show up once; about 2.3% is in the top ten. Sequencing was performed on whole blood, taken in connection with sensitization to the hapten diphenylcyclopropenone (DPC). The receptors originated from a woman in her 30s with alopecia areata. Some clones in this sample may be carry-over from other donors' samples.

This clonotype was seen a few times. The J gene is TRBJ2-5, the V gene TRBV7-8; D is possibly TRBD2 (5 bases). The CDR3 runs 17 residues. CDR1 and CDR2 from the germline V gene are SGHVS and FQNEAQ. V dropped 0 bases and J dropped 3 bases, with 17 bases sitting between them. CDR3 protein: CASSLARERGGKETQYF. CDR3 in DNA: TGTGCCAGCAGCTTAGCAAGGGAACGGGGTGGAAAAGAGACCCAGTACTTC.

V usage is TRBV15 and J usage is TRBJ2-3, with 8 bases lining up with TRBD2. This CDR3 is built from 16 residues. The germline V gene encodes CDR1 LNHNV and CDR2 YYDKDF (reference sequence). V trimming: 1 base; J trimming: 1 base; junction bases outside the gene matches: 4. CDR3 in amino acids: CATSRAKLAGTDTQYF. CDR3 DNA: TGTGCCACCAGCAGAGCGAAACTAGCGGGCACAGATACGCAGTATTTT. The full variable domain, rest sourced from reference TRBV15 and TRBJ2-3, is DAMVIQNPRYQVTQFGKPVTLSCSQTLNHNVMYWYQQKSSQAPKLLFHYYDKDFNNEADTPDNFQSRRPNTSFCFLDIRSPGLGDTAMYLCATSRAKLAGTDTQYFGPGTRLTVL.

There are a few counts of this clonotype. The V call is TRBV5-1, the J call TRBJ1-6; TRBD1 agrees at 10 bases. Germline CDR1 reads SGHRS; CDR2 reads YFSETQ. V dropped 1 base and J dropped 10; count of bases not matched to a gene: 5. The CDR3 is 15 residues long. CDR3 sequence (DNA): TGCGCCAGCAGCTTGTCTGGGACAGGGGAGTCACCCCTCCACTTT. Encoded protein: CASSLSGTGESPLHF. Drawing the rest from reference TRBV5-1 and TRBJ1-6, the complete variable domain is KAGVTQTPRYLIKTRGQQVTLSCSPISGHRSVSWYQQTPGQGLQFLFEYFSETQRNKGNFPGRFSGRQFSNSRSEMNVSTLELGDSALYLCASSLSGTGESPLHFGNGTRLTVT.

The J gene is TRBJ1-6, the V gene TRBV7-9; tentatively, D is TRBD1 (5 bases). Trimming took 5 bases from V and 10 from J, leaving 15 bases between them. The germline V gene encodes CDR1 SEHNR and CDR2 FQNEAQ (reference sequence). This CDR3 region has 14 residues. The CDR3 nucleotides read TGTGCCAGCAGCACCCCGTCAGGGAGATCACCCCTCCACTTT. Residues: CASSTPSGRSPLHF.

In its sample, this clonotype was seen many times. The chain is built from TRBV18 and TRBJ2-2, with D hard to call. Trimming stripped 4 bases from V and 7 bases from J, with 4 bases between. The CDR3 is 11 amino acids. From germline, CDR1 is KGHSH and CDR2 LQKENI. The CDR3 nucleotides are TGTGCCAGCTCACAGGTCGGGGAGCTGTTTTTT. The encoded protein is CASSQVGELFF.

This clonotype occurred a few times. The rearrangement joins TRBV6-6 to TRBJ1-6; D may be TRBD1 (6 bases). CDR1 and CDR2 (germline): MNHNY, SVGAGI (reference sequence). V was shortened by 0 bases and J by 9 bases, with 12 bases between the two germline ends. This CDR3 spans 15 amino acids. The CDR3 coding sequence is TGTGCCAGCAGTTACTCGCAGGGGTTTGGTTCACCCCTCCACTTT. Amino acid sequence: CASSYSQGFGSPLHF.

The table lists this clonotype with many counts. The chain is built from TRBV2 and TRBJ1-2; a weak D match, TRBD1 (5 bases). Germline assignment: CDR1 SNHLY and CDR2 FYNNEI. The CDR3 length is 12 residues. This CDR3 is CATAQLIYGYTF. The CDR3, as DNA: TGTGCGACAGCACAATTAATATATGGCTACACCTTC. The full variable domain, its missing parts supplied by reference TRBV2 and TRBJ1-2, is EPEVTQTPSHQVTQMGQEVILRCVPISNHLYFYWYRQILGQKVEFLVSFYNNEISEKSEIFDDQFSVERPDGSNFTLKIRSTKLEDSAMYFCATAQLIYGYTFGSGTRLTVV.